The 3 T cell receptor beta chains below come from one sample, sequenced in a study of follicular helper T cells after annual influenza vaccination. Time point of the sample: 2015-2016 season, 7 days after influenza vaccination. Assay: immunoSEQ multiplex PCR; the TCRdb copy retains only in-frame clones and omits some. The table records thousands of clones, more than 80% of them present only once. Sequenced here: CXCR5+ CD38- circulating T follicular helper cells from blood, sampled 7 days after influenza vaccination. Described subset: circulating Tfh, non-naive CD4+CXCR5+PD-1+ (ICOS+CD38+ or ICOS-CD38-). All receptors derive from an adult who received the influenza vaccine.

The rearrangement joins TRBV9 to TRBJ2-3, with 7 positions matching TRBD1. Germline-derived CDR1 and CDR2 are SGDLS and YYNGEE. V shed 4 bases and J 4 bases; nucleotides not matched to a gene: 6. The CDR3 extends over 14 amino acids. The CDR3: CASSPGQVADTQYF. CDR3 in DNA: TGTGCCAGCAGCCCCGGACAGGTGGCAGATACGCAGTATTTT. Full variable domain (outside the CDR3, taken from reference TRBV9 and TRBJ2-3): DSGVTQTPKHLITATGQRVTLRCSPRSGDLSVYWYQQSLDQGLQFLIQYYNGEERAKGNILERFSAQQFPDLHSELNLSSLELGDSALYFCASSPGQVADTQYFGPGTRLTVL.

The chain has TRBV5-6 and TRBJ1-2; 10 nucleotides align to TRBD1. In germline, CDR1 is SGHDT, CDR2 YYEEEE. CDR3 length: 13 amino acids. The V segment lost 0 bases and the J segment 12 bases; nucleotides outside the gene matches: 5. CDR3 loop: CASSLDDRGRDTF. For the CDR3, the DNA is TGTGCCAGCAGCTTGGATGACAGGGGGCGCGACACCTTC. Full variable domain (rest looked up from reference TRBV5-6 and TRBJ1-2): DAGVTQSPTHLIKTRGQQVTLRCSPKSGHDTVSWYQQALGQGPQFIFQYYEEEERQRGNFPDRFSGHQFPNYSSELNVNALLLGDSALYLCASSLDDRGRDTFGSGTRLTVV.

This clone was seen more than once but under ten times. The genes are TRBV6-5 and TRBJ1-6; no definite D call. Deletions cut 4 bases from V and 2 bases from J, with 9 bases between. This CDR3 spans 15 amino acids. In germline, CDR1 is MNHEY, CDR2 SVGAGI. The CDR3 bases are TGTGCCAGCAGTTCGGGCATCGCCTATAATTCACCCCTCCACTTT. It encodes CASSSGIAYNSPLHF.